The clone carrying this T cell receptor (beta chain) occurred once. This sample is part of a study of control samples from healthy donors and cancer patients. The table came from immunoSEQ multiplex PCR; TCRdb's copy has only in-frame clones and leaves some out. Of around 64,000 clones listed, around nine tenths are singletons. This TCR was recovered from a man in his sixties with colorectal cancer. Sequencing used PBMCs.

The CDR3 reads CASSQIHPSGGLTDTQYF. CDR3 coding DNA: TGCGCCAGCAGCCAGATCCACCCCTCAGGGGGCCTCACAGATACGCAGTATTTT. V and J are TRBV4-1 and TRBJ2-3; TRBD1 agrees at 8 bases. The V segment lost 3 bases and the J segment 2 bases; nucleotides outside the gene matches: 13. Germline-derived CDR1 and CDR2 are MGHRA and YSYEKL. CDR3 length equals 18 residues.